This T cell receptor beta chain was obtained from a study of T and B cells in COVID-19 patients (TCRdb year 2020). Background on the whole study: Using TRB and IGH repertoire sequencing of peripheral blood, the study characterized adaptive immunity in COVID-19 patients who had active infection or had recovered. Comorbidities linked to unfavorable COVID-19 outcome were present in about 90% of the roughly 20 patients in the active-infection cohort. Critical illness requiring mechanical ventilation or ECMO was present in about 60% of the 20 patients in the active-infection cohort. A recovered cohort included some 19 patients who provided roughly 20 samples, and most of these patients had mild to moderate COVID-19 treated on an outpatient basis. For the repertoire analyses, the comparison was an age-matched reference group of about 40 healthy donors who were negative for COVID-19 antibodies. As many as 9 follow-up blood samples were collected from each patient, and in some individuals these samples spanned different disease stages. A couple of patients belonged to both the recovered and active cohorts because samples were available from active disease and after recovery. The recovered cohort had a median age of roughly 34 years, compared with 55 to 70 years in the active-infection cohort. The repository of TCR and BCR sequences included roughly 70 time points from 40 or so patients, and more than 7 million TCR sequences were analysed.

Results the study describes overall, beyond this receptor: The cohort was considered too small for HLA contributions to COVID-19 susceptibility or severity to be assessed. Blood samples obtained from mildly ill patients during symptoms, as well as early samples obtained from severe cases, were available only in scarce numbers. Specific T cell subsets (CD4+/Treg/CD8+) and sorted SARS-CoV-2-responsive or tetramer+ T cells had not yet been sequenced, and these experiments were ongoing. TRB repertoires were highly clonal in active COVID-19, whereas diversity and richness at recovery rose above healthy donor levels. Strongly skewed TRBV/TRBJ gene usage was reported in patients with COVID-19. The reported TCR clusters were stated to require prospective validation before clinical use. The recovered cohort had some 2,500 exclusive TCR clusters, including about 29 low-pGen clusters.

The run used an Illumina MiSeq. Multiplex PCR with BIOMED2 TRB-A/B primer pools was used to amplify TRB rearrangements. Illumina-compatible adapters and 7-nucleotide sample barcodes were added to the amplicons in two consecutive PCRs. Phusion HS II polymerase was used for all library PCRs. The amplicons were purified from gel with the NucleoSpin Gel and PCR Clean-up kit, measured on Qubit, and combined at 4 nM. The quality of the amplicon pool was checked on an Agilent 2100 Bioanalyzer prior to Illumina next-generation sequencing. On the study's bioinformatics: MiXCR 3.0.8 with the default MiXCR reference library was used to annotate TRB rearrangements. Non-productive reads and sequences with fewer than 2 reads were removed, and each unique CDR3 nucleotide sequence was counted as one clone. R 3.5.1 was used to calculate clonality, diversity, richness and V-J gene usage. GLIPH2 was used for TCR clustering by CDR3 similarity, and generation probabilities were calculated by OLGA. GLIPH2 clusters were kept only if they contained at least four unique TCR clonotypes found in at least three individuals. Starting from the raw public reads, TCRdb applied fastp trimming at Q25, assembled clones with MiXCR and retained in-frame beta chains. Identical CDR3 proteins give one entry, which carries the most common genes and DNA. The V and J calls here are based on TCRdb, not the publication. The sample table lists 20,000 or so distinct CDR3 sequences, just under 30% of them with a count of one. 2.8% of the sample is in the top ten clones.

Looking up the germline V gene (reference sequence) yields CDR1 GTSNPN and CDR2 SVGIG. Including the terminal cysteine and phenylalanine, the CDR3 comprises 11 residues. Solely the CDR3 DNA is kept, with 33 bases framed from the first base. V drops 0 bases and J drops 10 bases, leaving 7 bases in between. Genomic DNA extracted from blood, in amounts of about 220-500 ng, served as the starting material for amplifying TRB repertoires. Taking its sample share into account, this clonotype is medium-sized (0.01 to 0.1%). The antigen this receptor binds is unknown. Within one base of it there is no much larger clone, and no base qualities were kept.

Recombination linked TRBV30 to TRBJ2-1, with no D gene named confidently. The TCR comes from a human donor who had recovered from COVID-19. Sequences were obtained from blood. Here is the DNA: TGTGCCTGGAGTGTAGGCGGAGAGCAGTTCTTC. This encodes CAWSVGGEQFF.